This TCR beta chain was documented in a study of T cell responses to AZD1222 COVID-19 vaccine. Regarding the study as a whole: The CD4 TCRs associated with vaccination extended across spike and predominated at 160-218 and 743-854. White British people made up most donors, females outnumbered males, and clonal diversity was possibly underestimated.

On this clone: The antigen remains unidentified.

Some clones are missing from TCRdb's copy, which holds only in-frame ones; the method was immunoSEQ multiplex PCR. The sample lists 100,000 to 150,000 clones; around 80% were seen once. This CDR3 comprises 16 residues. Trimming shortened V by 2 bases and J by 4 bases, and 17 bases separated the two germline ends. In germline, CDR1 is MNHEY, CDR2 SVGAGI. This chain connects TRBV6-5 to TRBJ1-1; D call uncertain. The starting material was peripheral blood, obtained 28 days after the second AZD1222 dose. This TCR derives from an adult who received the AZD1222 COVID-19 vaccine. The CDR3 protein is CASSYGYGVGSTEAFF. The CDR3 DNA reads TGTGCCAGCAGTTACGGGTACGGGGTAGGGAGCACTGAAGCTTTCTTT.